This section outlines one T cell receptor (beta chain) sequence together with its context. What it binds is not known. In preparing bulk TCR libraries, previously described methods and listed TCR primers were used. One entry per CDR3 protein results from TCRdb running MiXCR on the PCR reads. In the table there are about 500,000 distinct CDR3 sequences, over 20% of which are singletons. With 10%, 30% or 50% of RNA, roughly 17,000 to 1,000,000 naive CD8 T cells were sequenced. The authors sorted naive CD8 T cells as CD8+CD4-CCR7+CD45RA+. Per germline, CDR1 SGHNT and CDR2 YENEEA. This CDR3 has 15 residues. V was trimmed by 2 bases and J by 9 bases, leaving 17 bases between them. This entry is derived from a study of molecular identifiers for immune sequencing clone quantification. Study observations and caveats: Barcode sharing among identical TCR molecules could make large clones appear smaller.

The chain has TRBV11-3 and TRBJ2-1; D not certain. The origin of this receptor is a human donor in good health. Some libraries in this study had Jurkat cell RNA spiked in. The sample consisted of naive CD8+ T cells from blood, with Jurkat cell RNA spiked in. The subset was: FACS-sorted CD8+CD4-CCR7+CD45RA+ naive T cells. The CDR3 coding sequence is TGTGCCAGCAGCTTAATTCAGCGTCCCCCCCGTGAGCAGTTCTTC. Its translation: CASSLIQRPPREQFF.